This T cell receptor beta chain was sequenced during a study of monozygotic twins with inflammatory bowel disease. Broader study findings: Inverse Simpson values showed less TCRbeta diversity in IBD patients than in their healthy co-twins. Lower sharing of clonotypes with other individuals was seen in IBD patients than in healthy twins. This was most marked in patients showing signs of disease activity.

Comments on this clonotype: Its cognate antigen is unknown.

Each sample's cDNA came from eight separate reactions. TCRdb re-called the 5' RACE reads and shows each CDR3 protein once, DNA omitted. The sample holds some 190,000 distinct CDR3 sequences. The CDR3 sequence is 13 residues long. The germline V gene encodes CDR1 DFQATT and CDR2 SNEGSKA (reference sequence). The chain couples TRBV20-1 to TRBJ1-5; the TCRdb D gene call, TRBD1, has no DNA to confirm it. The sequence was collected from a human donor with ulcerative colitis or Crohn's disease, or a healthy co-twin of an affected twin (not recorded which). The sequenced material came from blood. The CDR3: CSARRRENQPQHF.